This entry lists 4 T cell receptor beta chains sequenced from one sample in a study of naive and memory T cell subsets. Findings and limits, study-wide: Naive repertoires, especially CD8, held a few larger clonotypes, possibly memory cells re-expressing CD45RA.

Their antigens are not known. The beta constant-region primer was an equimolar mix of two oligonucleotides covering TRBC1 and TRBC2. Four rounds of PCR amplified the ligated cDNA using nested alpha and beta constant-region primers plus SP2. Via MiXCR, TCRdb re-called the UMI-ligation and nested PCR reads, giving one row per CDR3 protein. The profile shows more than 120,000 distinct CDR3 sequences, approximately 18% of them singletons. The specimen was naive CD8+ T cells from blood. The receptors here all came from a human donor in good health.

This sequence joins TRBV6-5 and TRBJ2-5; 8 bases fit TRBD1. Germline V gene sequence: CDR1 MNHEY, CDR2 SVGAGI. The CDR3 is 15 amino acids. V lost 2 bases to trimming and J lost 4 bases; unmatched junction nucleotides: 6. The CDR3 is CASSYRGRGPETQYF. The CDR3 bases are TGTGCCAGCAGTTACAGGGGCAGGGGGCCAGAGACCCAGTACTTC.

This clonotype was counted between two and nine times. The chain links TRBV13 to TRBJ1-2; TRBD1 is a possible D gene (5 bases). CDR3 length: 17 amino acids. V shed 0 bases and J shed 6 bases, with 20 bases lying between them. Looked up from germline, CDR1 is PRHDT and CDR2 is FYEKMQ (reference sequence). The CDR3 DNA reads as TGTGCCAGCAGCTTAGGCAGGGCAAGACAAATTTCGGATGGCTACACCTTC. It codes for CASSLGRARQISDGYTF.

The rearrangement links TRBV6-1 to TRBJ1-4; TRBD1 aligns across 7 bases. The CDR3 runs 16 residues. Looked up from germline, CDR1 is MNHNS and CDR2 is SASEGT. J was trimmed by 3 bases and V by 5 bases; bases with no gene match: 9. CDR3 region: CASSRGRGPPNEKLFF. DNA of the CDR3: TGTGCCAGCAGTCGGGGGAGGGGGCCCCCTAATGAAAAACTGTTTTTT.

This clonotype was seen a handful of times. The chain couples TRBV7-2 to TRBJ2-5; 9 nucleotides line up with TRBD2. CDR3 length equals 15 residues. Germline loops: CDR1 SGHTA, CDR2 FQGNSA. V dropped 2 bases and J dropped 2; count of bases not matched to a gene: 3. CDR3 sequence: CASSLRLAEQETQYF. Written as DNA, the CDR3 is TGTGCCAGCAGCTTACGACTAGCGGAACAAGAGACCCAGTACTTC. The full variable domain, its missing parts supplied by reference TRBV7-2 and TRBJ2-5, is GAGVSQSPSNKVTEKGKDVELRCDPISGHTALYWYRQSLGQGLEFLIYFQGNSAPDKSGLPSDRFSAERTGGSVSTLTIQRTQQEDSAVYLCASSLRLAEQETQYFGPGTRLLVL.